The clone carrying this T cell receptor beta chain occurred many times. What it binds is unknown. The entry originates in a study of T cells in Graves' hyperthyroidism and ophthalmopathy. About the study: Blood from the periphery was taken at initial diagnosis, before any treatment. Study-wide results and caveats: Using 13 V-J features, a model discriminated ophthalmopathy from stable hyperthyroidism. Most expanded thyroid clonotypes above 0.001 also appeared in blood.

What was amplified from RNA transcripts were TCR beta CDR3 regions. TCR CDR3 regions were first amplified by RT-PCR with HTBI primers. TCRdb re-called the multiplex PCR reads through MiXCR, storing one row per CDR3 protein. The table records hundreds of thousands of distinct CDR3 sequences, 12% to 15% of them present only once. J lost 3 bases, V lost 6 bases, and 5 bases had no gene match. CDR1 and CDR2 from the germline V gene are MNHNS and SASEGT. The CDR3 extends over 14 amino acids. The sequence was collected from a woman aged 18 to 35 with Graves' hyperthyroidism. The chain joins TRBV6-1 to TRBJ2-7; 10 bases line up with TRBD1. The sequencing input was blood. The CDR3 loop reads CASRWGQGIYEQYF. The CDR3 nucleotides read TGTGCCAGCAGATGGGGACAGGGGATCTACGAGCAGTACTTC.